Given below is one TCR beta chain in context. Its antigen specificity is not known. Germline is not matched at one junction end, which may reflect a read error. The cohort was made up of about 610 healthy bone marrow donors. All cohort members were sampled while nominally healthy, although unrecorded immune exposures were likely present. The donor was CMV seropositive and was included in the group of some 290 seropositive cohort members. A peripheral blood sample was collected from each donor, and TCR beta sequencing was performed on peripheral blood mononuclear cells. Genomic DNA extraction from the blood cell samples was performed with the Qiagen DNeasy Blood Extraction Kit. This specimen comes from a study of cytomegalovirus exposure and HLA in healthy donors (dated by TCRdb to the late 2010s). Context from the whole study: An earlier analysis of approximately 550 of the donors reported more than 250 Gb of sequence data and approximately 110 million unique TCR beta sequences from 150 million to 200 million T cells. Genome-wide SNP genotypes for about 60% of the roughly 700 donors were used in a later genetic analysis, which treated that subset as a discovery cohort. An earlier analysis of 587 of the donors used high-throughput TCR beta sequencing to judge whether each TCR beta V gene segment behaved as functional or pseudogenic. In a later analysis, previously published TCR beta repertoires from 666 donors were re-analyzed and high-resolution HLA genotyping was added so that TCR occurrence patterns could be studied. The number of typed donors differed by locus: about 629-630 for A, B, C, DRB1 and DQB1; some 500 for DQA1; around 580 for DPA1; and some 470 for DPB1. The study was designed to test whether signatures of past pathogen exposure could be identified by cataloging public T cell receptors. Donor age, sex, ethnicity and CMV serostatus were compiled alongside the repertoire data. Roughly 5 DR-DQ haplotypes were handled as single units for association and clustering, since linkage in the cohort was strong. The study profiled the T cell repertoires of more than 500 subjects by immunosequencing and related them to cytomegalovirus serostatus. Among some 400 genotyped donors of the cohort, an average of roughly 230,000 unique TCR beta nucleotide sequences was sequenced per donor, of which roughly 18% were non-productive. High-throughput TCR immunosequencing, statistical association of individual TCRs with disease status, and machine learning were combined to predict cytomegalovirus infection status. All discovery cohort repertoires had been generated using a single sequencing platform. HLA typing included class I and class II loci at four-digit resolution. Of the roughly 400 genotyped donors, 81% were placed in the genetic ancestry cluster associated with self-reported Caucasian donors. An early release covering 550 to 650 HLA-typed donors comprised roughly 300 gigabases of sequencing data and some 79 million unique TCR sequences. Besides the first cohort of about 730 subjects, a separate validation cohort made up of over 95 different subjects was used. The later analysis used no new phenotypic data to find candidate immune exposures, relying instead on TCR beta sequences and their occurrence across donors. Study-wide conclusions, independent of this receptor: Only TCR beta chains were sequenced in this cohort, and the absence of alpha or paired-chain data limited detectable features. Several of the top co-occurrence clusters appeared to be linked to parvovirus B19, influenza, CMV and Epstein-Barr virus, according to a later analysis. Correlated functional status among segregating V segments might be attributable to linkage disequilibrium, but an unknown experimental factor could not be ruled out. According to a later genetic analysis, donors in an Asian-associated ancestry cluster had fewer N-insertions in productive TCRs than the roughly 670-donor mean. In a later analysis, most CMV-associated TCR beta chains were found to appear HLA-restricted, with HLA associations seemingly driven largely by CMV exposure. In an earlier analysis of approximately 590 of the donors, most TCR beta V segments were observed in productive rearrangements about 87% or about 30% of the time, broadly matching IMGT annotations. It was suggested by the authors that the approach could potentially be generalized to other disease states and immunological phenotypes. In a later analysis, HLA-associated TCR beta chains showed more clonal expansion and lower generation probabilities than non-associated chains that were equally common. In a later genetic analysis, a missense DCLRE1C variant was associated with V-gene and J-gene trimming of TCR beta chains, and the association was replicated in an independent cohort. A later analysis found that TCR association rates varied across HLA loci, with DRB1 alleles showing the most associated TCRs and HLA-C alleles the fewest. A cluster of highly shared sequence variants was judged likely to represent a technical artifact of the sequencing pipeline. Some IMGT-functional V segments, including TRBV6-2 and TRBV6-3, could not be distinguished by the 87-base-pair reads and were therefore excluded. The presence/absence analyses assumed that sequencing depth was roughly uniform across donors, and that assumption may not be true. Most TCR sequences were seen in very few donors, while some public TCRs were found in many individuals. The study gave a list of about 170 TCR beta chains associated with cytomegalovirus. Because some donors lacked HLA typing at each locus, the association tests relied only on the typed subset. In a later analysis, 16,951 TCR beta sequences were associated with specific HLA alleles at a false discovery rate of 0.05. When HLA alleles, especially DR and DQ, strongly co-occurred, attributing TCR associations to individual alleles was difficult. For the cohort, immune exposure information was limited to CMV serostatus. A further reported finding was that TCR beta sequences accurately predicted the HLA-A and HLA-B alleles for most subjects in the first cohort. In vitro tests confirmed that three of the cytomegalovirus-associated TCR beta chains recognize cytomegalovirus antigens. Roughly 17 rarely observed V segments, including chromosome 9 orphons, were excluded from the earlier analysis of some 590 of the donors because counts were too low. Cytomegalovirus status was reported to be diagnosed by the classifier with high specificity and sensitivity in both the original and validation cohorts.

Counted from cysteine to phenylalanine, this CDR3 has 11 amino acids. The kept DNA is CDR3 alone, 33 bases in frame from the first base. As encoded in the germline V gene, CDR1 is MNHNS while CDR2 is SASEGT. Libraries were prepared through the immunoSEQ multiplex PCR assay. A mixture of 60 forward primers for TCR Vbeta segments and 13 reverse primers for TCR Jbeta segments was used in the multiplex PCR. Amplification of the CDR3 region of rearranged TCR beta genes was performed with a multiplex PCR assay on genomic DNA. On the Illumina HiSeq System, the amplified TCR beta libraries were sequenced as 87-base-pair reads. For the original study's pipeline: Across the 600 to 700 repertoires, a later analysis counted roughly 84 million unique TCR beta chains, roughly 11 million of which were shared by at least two donors. Raw reads were error-corrected and collapsed into unique sequences by a nearest-neighbor algorithm in which closely related sequences were merged to remove PCR and sequencing errors. To assign V, D and J gene segments, CDR3 sequences were aligned to IMGT reference sequences. For a sequence to be retained, a match of at least six nucleotides to both a V gene segment and a J gene segment was required. Rearrangements were called productive when the CDR3 lacked stop codons and stayed in frame with V and J; all others were non-productive. Following IMGT convention, CDR3 was defined as the stretch from the second conserved V-encoded cysteine up to the conserved J-encoded phenylalanine. The earlier analysis of 550 to 650 of the donors excluded any sequence lacking an unambiguous match to a single V gene segment. In an earlier analysis of 587 of the donors, V segments were called functional above 56.7% productive rearrangements and were called segregating when the between-donor standard deviation exceeded 5%. To diagnose cytomegalovirus status from the catalog of TCR beta chain sequences, a statistical classification framework was built. In a later analysis, TCR nucleotide sequences were compared against IMGT/GENE-DB human TR gene sequences so that V and J genes could be assigned. A later analysis assigned CDR3 sequences and most-parsimonious VDJ recombination scenarios with the TCRdist pipeline. A later analysis defined each TCR beta chain by its CDR3 amino acid sequence plus V-gene family, and excluded reads lacking a unique V-gene family. To address suspected cross-contamination and a sequencing artifact, a later analysis removed 450 to 700 highly shared, low-generation-probability nucleotide sequences. A later analysis calculated a clonal expansion index for each public chain from normalized within-repertoire ranks of inferred template counts. In a later analysis, generation probabilities were computed using a VDJ recombination model fitted to out-of-frame rearrangements, and the results were checked against IGoR. A later analysis scored TCR-TCR, TCR-HLA and TCR-CMV co-occurrence with hypergeometric tests, applying a repertoire-size bias correction to TCR pairs. False discovery rates were estimated in a later analysis by permuting HLA or CMV assignments 20 times. In a later analysis, co-occurring TCRs were grouped using DBSCAN, with TCRdist sequence similarity added in when clustering inside HLA-allele-positive subsets. Repertoires with fewer than 30,000 or more than 120,000 public chains, plus five repertoires with anomalous nucleotide sharing, were excluded from co-occurrence clustering. Imported from immuneACCESS, the table was reduced by TCRdb to in-frame sequences with V and J called. These copies leave out some clones; in studies compared against another copy, an unresolved V gene accounts for under half, and the cause of the remainder is not known. Clonal size and the V and J genes are those of that table, whereas D and trimming came from the DNA. In this sample the table shows more than 100,000 clones, more than 70% of which occur a single time. The ten largest clones take up around 4.2% of the sample.

The clonotype was recovered from a man aged 45-65 years in good health and CMV-seropositive. The sample consisted of PBMCs. The sequence is built from TRBV6-1 and TRBJ2-5, and possibly TRBD1, on 5 matching bases. The CDR3 sequence is CASSGRVLVDF. The sequenced DNA: TGTGCCAGCAGTGGCAGGGTTCTTGTCGACTTC.